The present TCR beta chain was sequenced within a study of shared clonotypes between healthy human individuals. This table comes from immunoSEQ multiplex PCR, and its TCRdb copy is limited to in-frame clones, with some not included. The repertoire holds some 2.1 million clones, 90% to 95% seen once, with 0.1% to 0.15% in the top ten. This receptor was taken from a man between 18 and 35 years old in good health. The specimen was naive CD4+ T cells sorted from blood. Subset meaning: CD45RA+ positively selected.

In DNA form, the CDR3 reads TGCGCCAGCAGCCAAGATGGGACAGGGGACTATGGCTACACCTTC. Amino acids: CASSQDGTGDYGYTF. The rearrangement joins TRBV4-3 to TRBJ1-2, with 10 positions matching TRBD1. With V trimmed by 0 bases and J by 3 bases, 1 base remained unmatched. From germline, CDR1 is LGHNA and CDR2 YSLEER. CDR3 length: 15 amino acids.